This T cell receptor beta chain appears in the sequencing data of a study of response to subunit inactivated influenza vaccine. In the case of this clonotype: Its target is not known.

Germline V gene lookup returns CDR1 KGHSH and CDR2 LQKENI. The CDR3 length is 17 residues. V was pared by 3 bases and J by 2 bases, with 17 bases between. Study-wide results and caveats: New T cells are recruited in small numbers by each seasonal influenza vaccination, according to the authors' suggestion.

One entry per CDR3 protein results from TCRdb running MiXCR on the RT-PCR reads. The sample has hundreds of thousands of distinct CDR3 sequences, about 18% seen once. The chain recombines TRBV18 with TRBJ2-1, with D possibly TRBD2 on 7 matching bases. The origin of this receptor is a man aged 45-65 years who received an inactivated influenza vaccine. Sequences were derived from PBMCs from blood, sampled roughly 5 days after vaccination. As DNA, the CDR3 is TGTGCCAGCTCACCGGGGGGGGGCGGACCTACCTACAATGAGCAGTTCTTC. Translation: CASSPGGGGPTYNEQFF.